These 27 T cell receptor beta chains originate from one sample sequenced in a study of blood T cell repertoires in COVID-19. TCRdb's table, derived via immunoSEQ multiplex PCR, lists solely in-frame clones and lacks some. The table has hundreds of thousands of clones, roughly nine tenths seen once. Sequences were obtained from peripheral blood. These receptors all stem from a man aged 18 to 30 with active or convalescent COVID-19.

The V and J genes are TRBV27 and TRBJ1-1; tentatively, D is TRBD1 (6 bases). V gave up 3 bases and J gave up 6 bases, with 14 bases separating them. CDR1 is MNHEY, CDR2 SMNVEV, per germline (reference sequence). The CDR3 length is 14 residues. The CDR3 sequence is CASSLDAGGPEAFF. Written as DNA, the CDR3 is TGTGCCAGCAGTTTGGACGCGGGGGGCCCTGAAGCTTTCTTT.

V and J are TRBV4-3 and TRBJ2-7; the D gene is possibly TRBD2 (6 bases). Germline assignment: CDR1 LGHNA and CDR2 YSLEER. Trimming shortened V by 4 bases and J by 4 bases, and 14 bases separated the two germline ends. The length of the CDR3 is 14 residues. CDR3 protein: CASSPVGGTYEQYF. CDR3 DNA sequence: TGCGCCAGCAGCCCCGTAGGCGGGACGTACGAGCAGTACTTC.

The V and J genes are TRBV5-4 and TRBJ2-1; tentatively, D is TRBD1 (6 bases). Germline CDR1 and CDR2: SGHNT and YYREEE (reference sequence). V was pared by 2 bases and J by 4 bases, with 16 bases between. This CDR3 region has 16 residues. In nucleotides, the CDR3 is TGTGCCAGCAGCTTTGGGGGCCCGTACACATACAATGAGCAGTTCTTC. Translated: CASSFGGPYTYNEQFF.

The chain joins TRBV20-1 to TRBJ2-1; maybe TRBD2 (6 bases). V was shortened by 3 bases and J by 5 bases, with 14 bases between the two germline ends. CDR1 is DFQATT, CDR2 SNEGSKA, per germline (reference sequence). The CDR3 length is 14 residues. This CDR3 reads CSASTGRIDNEQFF. The CDR3 DNA follows: TGCAGTGCTAGTACGGGGAGGATTGACAATGAGCAGTTCTTC.

V usage is TRBV30 and J usage is TRBJ1-2; TRBD1 matches 9 bases. CDR1 is GTSNPN, CDR2 SVGIG, per germline (reference sequence). The CDR3 is 11 residues long. Trimming took 7 bases from V and 7 from J; bases not matched to a gene: 4. The CDR3 coding sequence is TGTGCCTCCGGACAGGGGTTTGGCTACACCTTC. Its translation is CASGQGFGYTF.

The chain couples TRBV7-9 to TRBJ2-5; TRBD1 matches at 9 bases. This CDR3 has 14 amino acids. V gave up 4 bases and J gave up 4 bases; unmatched junction bases: 4. Germline assignment: CDR1 SEHNR and CDR2 FQNEAQ (reference sequence). Here the CDR3 DNA reads TGTGCCAGCAGCTCGATGACAGGGGGAGAGACCCAGTACTTC. This translates into CASSSMTGGETQYF.

V gene TRBV6-5 combines with J gene TRBJ1-2; D call uncertain. Deletions cut 7 bases from V and 1 base from J, with 13 bases between. CDR3 size: 14 residues. Germline-derived CDR1 and CDR2 are MNHEY and SVGAGI. CDR3 amino acids: CASTTARNNYGYTF. The DNA for the CDR3 is TGTGCCAGCACCACCGCCAGGAATAACTATGGCTACACCTTC.

V usage is TRBV7-2 and J usage is TRBJ1-2; possibly TRBD1 for D (6 bases). The CDR3 extends over 15 amino acids. Germline-derived CDR1 and CDR2 are SGHTA and FQGNSA. The V end lost 4 bases, the J end lost 7 bases, and 19 bases lay between the germline ends. This CDR3 is CASSSSGKGVVGYTF. The CDR3 nucleotides read TGTGCCAGCAGCTCCTCGGGAAAGGGGGTCGTTGGCTACACCTTC.

This chain joins TRBV6-5 and TRBJ2-6, with unresolved D. The CDR3 covers 13 residues. Trimming pared 6 bases from V and 3 bases from J, leaving 6 bases between. The V gene's germline CDR1 is MNHEY and CDR2 SVGAGI. The CDR3 protein is CASRGVGANVLTF. CDR3 bases: TGTGCCAGCAGGGGCGTTGGGGCCAACGTCCTGACTTTC.

The V gene is TRBV13, the J gene TRBJ2-1, with TRBD2 identical over 8 bases. The CDR3 totals 15 residues. Germline assignment: CDR1 PRHDT and CDR2 FYEKMQ (reference sequence). The V and J ends lost 5 bases and 0 bases, in that order; junction bases with no gene match: 3. The CDR3 nucleotides are TGTGCCAGCAGCGGCACTAGCGGCTCCTACAATGAGCAGTTCTTC. It codes for CASSGTSGSYNEQFF.

This sequence joins TRBV4-3 and TRBJ1-2; TRBD1 matches at 9 bases. CDR1 is LGHNA, CDR2 YSLEER, per germline. The CDR3 contains 18 residues. Trimming removed 0 bases from V and 2 bases from J; junction bases left unmatched: 10. The CDR3 nucleotides are TGCGCCAGCAGCCAAGATCTATGGGCTGACAGGGGGAACTATGGCTACACCTTC. Its protein product is CASSQDLWADRGNYGYTF.

This chain links TRBV4-3 with TRBJ2-1; tentative D call: TRBD1 (6 bases). The CDR3 has 17 residues. Germline V gene lookup returns CDR1 LGHNA and CDR2 YSLEER. Between the trimmed V and J ends, which lost 0 bases and 0 bases, there was a span of 12 bases. The chain's CDR3 is CASSQEGGVYSYNEQFF. The CDR3 coding sequence is TGCGCCAGCAGCCAAGAAGGGGGAGTTTACTCCTACAATGAGCAGTTCTTC.

For the CDR3, the DNA is TGCGCCAGCAGCCAAGGGGCGGGGGTCATCACAGATACGCAGTATTTT. Residues: CASSQGAGVITDTQYF. This chain links TRBV4-1 with TRBJ2-3; TRBD2 matches 7 bases. Germline CDR1 reads MGHRA; CDR2 reads YSYEKL. Unmatched junction bases numbered 6, after V lost 1 base and J lost 2 bases. The CDR3 loop spans 16 amino acids.

The chain is built from TRBV15 and TRBJ1-4; D is unresolved. V was trimmed by 2 bases and J by 8 bases, leaving 9 bases between them. Germline V gene sequence: CDR1 LNHNV, CDR2 YYDKDF (reference sequence). This CDR3 is 13 amino acids long. CDR3 DNA sequence: TGTGCCACCAGCAGACCTTTTGCGGAAAAACTGTTTTTT. This codes for CATSRPFAEKLFF.

The genes are TRBV11-3 and TRBJ2-3; TRBD2 matches 11 bases. The V and J ends lost 3 bases and 2 bases, in that order; junction bases with no gene match: 4. CDR1 and CDR2 from the germline V gene are SGHNT and YENEEA. This CDR3 region has 16 residues. This CDR3 reads CASSFRLAGTTDTQYF. CDR3 DNA: TGTGCCAGCAGCTTCAGACTAGCGGGGACCACAGATACGCAGTATTTT.

V gene TRBV2 combines with J gene TRBJ1-2; 7 bases fit TRBD1. Germline CDR1 reads SNHLY; CDR2 reads FYNNEI. Trimming took 7 bases from V and 3 from J; bases not matched to a gene: 5. CDR3 length equals 13 residues. The CDR3 DNA reads as TGTGCCAGCACAGGGGGGAAGTACTATGGCTACACCTTC. This codes for CASTGGKYYGYTF.

The gene calls are TRBV19 and TRBJ2-7, with D maybe TRBD1 (6 bases). V lost 5 bases and J 3 bases, leaving 11 bases between the germline ends. The CDR3 runs 13 residues. Germline V gene sequence: CDR1 LNHDA, CDR2 SQIVND (reference sequence). The CDR3 DNA reads TGTGCCAGTAGTGCCGGACAGTTCTACGAGCAGTACTTC. Translation: CASSAGQFYEQYF.

The chain is built from TRBV6-5 and TRBJ1-1; 7 nucleotides line up with TRBD1. V trimming: 5 bases; J trimming: 11 bases; junction bases outside the gene matches: 11. This CDR3 region has 13 residues. Germline V gives CDR1 MNHEY, CDR2 SVGAGI. CDR3 amino acids: CASSTGQVNSAFF. The CDR3 DNA sequence: TGTGCCAGCAGTACAGGACAGGTTAATAGTGCTTTCTTT.

This sequence joins TRBV11-2 and TRBJ1-1; D ambiguous. From germline, CDR1 is SGHAT and CDR2 FQNNGV. CDR3 size: 16 residues. V dropped 0 bases and J dropped 3 bases, with 14 bases sitting between them. The CDR3 DNA reads as TGTGCCAGCAGCTTAGAAAAGTTGGGCATGGACACTGAAGCTTTCTTT. This encodes CASSLEKLGMDTEAFF.

This chain links TRBV29-1 with TRBJ2-7, with a possible D match to TRBD1 (6 bases). This CDR3 is 15 amino acids long. The ends were cut back, 4 bases at V and 0 bases at J, with 16 bases in the middle. Germline CDR1 reads SQVTM; CDR2 reads ANQGSEA. This CDR3 is CSVGDRFRSSYEQYF. The CDR3 region has the DNA TGCAGCGTTGGTGACAGGTTCCGTAGCTCCTACGAGCAGTACTTC.

V and J are TRBV11-2 and TRBJ2-1; D uncertain. Trimming left V 5 bases short and J 13 bases short, with 15 bases between. This CDR3 spans 12 amino acids. Germline-derived CDR1 and CDR2 are SGHAT and FQNNGV. The CDR3 sequence is CASSARINPQFF. DNA of the CDR3: TGTGCCAGCAGCGCCAGGATAAATCCACAGTTCTTC.

This clone occurred a few times. The chain links TRBV28 to TRBJ2-7, with 7 bases that match TRBD1. Trimming took 3 bases from V and 3 from J; bases not matched to a gene: 2. There are 13 residues in the CDR3. Looked up from germline, CDR1 is MDHEN and CDR2 is SYDVKM. In nucleotides, the CDR3 is TGTGCCAGCAGTTTCAGGGGGAACTACGAGCAGTACTTC. It encodes CASSFRGNYEQYF.

This chain uses TRBV14 with TRBJ2-3; D call uncertain. The CDR3 is 15 amino acids. Germline values: CDR1 SGHDN, CDR2 FVKESK. V was shortened by 0 bases and J by 4 bases, with 11 bases between the two germline ends. For the CDR3, the DNA is TGTGCCAGCAGCCAAGAGGGTAGCATCCCAGATACGCAGTATTTT. Amino acid sequence: CASSQEGSIPDTQYF.

The chain recombines TRBV9 with TRBJ2-1, with TRBD2 matching over 14 bases. In germline, CDR1 is SGDLS, CDR2 YYNGEE. The CDR3 loop spans 17 amino acids. Trimming took 4 bases from V and 9 from J; bases not matched to a gene: 12. The DNA for the CDR3 is TGTGCCAGCAGCCCTACAGGGACTAGCGGGAGTGGCGGTGAGCAGTTCTTC. The encoded protein is CASSPTGTSGSGGEQFF.

The chain combines TRBV13 with TRBJ2-7; 10 nucleotides match TRBD1. Germline trimming cut 5 bases from V and 4 bases from J; bases unmatched to any gene: 5. The CDR3 has 14 amino acids. Germline CDR1 reads PRHDT; CDR2 reads FYEKMQ (reference sequence). Here the CDR3 DNA reads TGTGCCAGCAGCCAGGGGACAGGGGATTACGAGCAGTACTTC. Translating gives CASSQGTGDYEQYF.

The chain links TRBV5-1 to TRBJ2-1; 7 bases fit TRBD1. V was clipped by 7 bases and J by 0 bases; unmatched bases: 4. Per the germline V gene, CDR1 is SGHRS and CDR2 is YFSETQ. The CDR3 covers 14 residues. The CDR3 coding sequence is TGCGCCAGCGGCCGGGACAGCTCCTACAATGAGCAGTTCTTC. Translation: CASGRDSSYNEQFF.

This chain joins TRBV5-4 and TRBJ2-7, with D possibly matching TRBD1 (6 bases). The CDR3 has 13 residues. V lost 6 bases and J 0 bases, leaving 10 bases between the germline ends. Germline V CDR1 and CDR2: SGHNT, YYREEE (reference sequence). CDR3 DNA: TGTGCCAGCACCACAGGGAGCTCCTACGAGCAGTACTTC. It translates to CASTTGSSYEQYF.